The 32 T cell receptor beta chains below were found in one sample sequenced in a study of blood T cell repertoires in COVID-19. Assay used: immunoSEQ multiplex PCR; TCRdb lists only in-frame clones, some missing. This table has 70,000 to 90,000 clones, roughly four fifths appearing once. Sample: peripheral blood. The receptor source for this set is a woman older than 75 with acute or convalescent COVID-19.

The J gene is TRBJ2-5, the V gene TRBV5-4; TRBD2 aligns across 7 bases. The junction had 6 bases not matched to a gene; V was cut back by 0 bases and J by 1 base. CDR1 and CDR2 from the germline V gene are SGHNT and YYREEE (reference sequence). The CDR3 extends over 16 amino acids. The CDR3 bases are TGTGCCAGCAGCTTGGCAGCCCTAGCGGTCCAAGAGACCCAGTACTTC. Its protein product is CASSLAALAVQETQYF.

This clone was observed a handful of times. The gene calls are TRBV7-2 and TRBJ2-3; 8 nucleotides agree with TRBD2. This CDR3 has 16 amino acids. Trimming took 2 bases from V and 0 from J; bases not matched to a gene: 4. Germline V gene sequence: CDR1 SGHTA, CDR2 FQGNSA. The CDR3 is CASSLSTSGSTDTQYF. The DNA of the CDR3 is TGTGCCAGCAGCTTAAGTACTAGCGGTAGCACAGATACGCAGTATTTT.

The rearrangement joins TRBV4-2 to TRBJ2-7, with 7 bases that match TRBD1. CDR1 LGHNA and CDR2 YNFKEQ come from the germline V gene. Trimming cost V 3 bases and J 1 base; bases outside gene matches: 6. The CDR3 is 15 residues long. CDR3 sequence (DNA): TGTGCCAGCAGCCAGGGACAGCAGGCTTCCTACGAGCAGTACTTC. It encodes CASSQGQQASYEQYF.

V gene TRBV24-1 combines with J gene TRBJ2-1; D possibly corresponds to TRBD2 (6 bases). CDR3 length equals 14 residues. The V and J ends lost 9 bases and 3 bases respectively, with 14 bases between them. Germline V gene data show CDR1 as KGHDR and CDR2 as SFDVKD. This CDR3 is CATRPGVGYNEQFF. DNA for the CDR3: TGTGCCACCCGCCCGGGAGTGGGCTACAATGAGCAGTTCTTC.

The chain recombines TRBV19 with TRBJ1-2; TRBD1 matches at 10 bases. J gave up 5 bases and V 2 bases, and 2 bases lay outside the gene matches. Germline CDR1 reads LNHDA; CDR2 reads SQIVND (reference sequence). CDR3 length: 14 residues. CDR3 sequence reads: CASSIMDRGYGYTF. The CDR3 nucleotides are TGTGCCAGTAGTATAATGGACAGGGGGTATGGCTACACCTTC.

CDR3 sequence reads: CATSRALAGDEKLFF. CDR3 DNA sequence: TGTGCCACCAGCAGAGCCCTAGCGGGAGATGAAAAACTGTTTTTT. This sequence joins TRBV15 and TRBJ1-4, with D unclear. The germline V gene has CDR1 LNHNV and CDR2 YYDKDF (reference sequence). The length of the CDR3 is 15 residues. Trimming removed 1 base at V and 6 bases at J, with 12 bases between.

The chain uses TRBV10-3 and TRBJ2-2, with TRBD1 as a possible D gene (6 bases). Germline V gene lookup returns CDR1 ENHRY and CDR2 SYGVKD. Deletions cut 4 bases from V and 6 bases from J, with 12 bases between. The CDR3 totals 14 residues. The CDR3 nucleotides read TGTGCCATCAGTGTGGAACAGGGCGCCGGGGAGCTGTTTTTT. It specifies CAISVEQGAGELFF.

This clone was observed a single time. This chain connects TRBV2 to TRBJ1-1; possible D gene TRBD1, 6 bases. Germline CDR1 is SNHLY and CDR2 is FYNNEI. V lost 8 bases to trimming and J lost 1 base, with 14 bases between them. The CDR3 is made up of 14 amino acids. The CDR3 DNA is TGTGCCAGCGTAGGGTTAGGGGGGAACACTGAAGCTTTCTTT. Translating it yields CASVGLGGNTEAFF.

This clone was observed a few times. This chain joins TRBV28 and TRBJ2-7; D is possibly TRBD2 (5 bases). The germline V gene has CDR1 MDHEN and CDR2 SYDVKM. Trimming pared 5 bases from V and 3 bases from J, leaving 17 bases between. The CDR3 runs to 15 residues. The CDR3 is CASSTRISSRYEQYF. The DNA for the CDR3 is TGTGCCAGCAGTACCCGGATTTCTAGCCGCTACGAGCAGTACTTC.

The CDR3 loop reads CASGQGGPDTQYF. The CDR3 nucleotides are TGTGCTAGTGGTCAAGGGGGCCCAGATACGCAGTATTTT. The chain is built from TRBV12-5 and TRBJ2-3; 7 bases align to TRBD1. This CDR3 region has 13 residues. V was pared by 5 bases and J by 4 bases, with 3 bases of the junction left unmatched. From germline, CDR1 is LGHNT and CDR2 FRNRAP.

This clone was seen more than once but under ten times. This chain joins TRBV28 and TRBJ1-2, with D unresolved. The CDR3 is 14 residues long. V lost 3 bases and J 2 bases, leaving 10 bases between the germline ends. Germline V gene sequence: CDR1 MDHEN, CDR2 SYDVKM. CDR3 sequence: CASSLPGWNYGYTF. The CDR3 region has the DNA TGTGCCAGCAGTTTGCCGGGGTGGAACTATGGCTACACCTTC.

J is TRBJ1-6 and V is TRBV5-6, with a weak D call TRBD1 (6 bases). This CDR3 contains 14 residues. V lost 4 bases, J lost 9 bases, and 14 bases lay in between. Germline V gene lookup returns CDR1 SGHDT and CDR2 YYEEEE. The CDR3 coding sequence is TGTGCCAGCAGCCCCAGGGGACCCGGTTCACCCCTCCACTTT. Residues: CASSPRGPGSPLHF.

This clone was observed once. CDR3 DNA: TGTGCCAGCAGTTTGGACACTGGCTACACCTTC. It yields the protein CASSLDTGYTF. V is TRBV28 and J is TRBJ1-2; D might be TRBD1 (5 bases). This CDR3 is 11 amino acids long. In germline, CDR1 is MDHEN, CDR2 SYDVKM. Trimming took 3 bases from V and 7 from J, leaving 6 bases between them.

CDR3 sequence reads: CASSSRGVAGELFF. CDR3 bases: TGCGCCAGCAGCTCCCGGGGGGTCGCCGGGGAGCTGTTTTTT. The chain recombines TRBV5-1 with TRBJ2-2; 7 bases map to TRBD2. CDR1 and CDR2 from the germline V gene are SGHRS and YFSETQ. The CDR3 has 14 residues. V lost 3 bases and J lost 6; bases outside the gene matches: 5.

This sequence joins TRBV5-1 and TRBJ2-1; TRBD2 agrees at 8 bases. Trimming at V came to 9 bases and at J to 6 bases, leaving 11 bases not matched to a gene. The CDR3 sequence is 14 residues long. Germline lookup yields CDR1 SGHRS and CDR2 YFSETQ. The CDR3 sequence: CATRPSGGTNEQFF. The CDR3, as DNA: TGCGCCACCCGTCCCAGCGGGGGAACCAATGAGCAGTTCTTC.

The V gene is TRBV3-1 (or the pseudogene TRBV3-2), the J gene TRBJ2-3; possible D gene TRBD2, 5 bases. Between the trimmed V and J ends, which lost 1 base and 3 bases, there was a span of 8 bases. The CDR3 contains 14 residues. Germline V gene lookup returns CDR1 LGHDT and CDR2 YNNKEL (reference sequence). The CDR3, as DNA: TGTGCCAGCAGCCAAGGGACGGGGACAGATACGCAGTATTTT. Its protein product is CASSQGTGTDTQYF.

There are a few counts of this clone. The rearrangement uses TRBV6-1 and TRBJ1-5; D may be TRBD1 (6 bases). V dropped 0 bases and J dropped 4 bases, with 13 bases sitting between them. This CDR3 has 16 residues. Germline loops: CDR1 MNHNS, CDR2 SASEGT. For the CDR3, the DNA is TGTGCCAGCAGTGAAGCAAAAACAGGGTTAAATCAGCCCCAGCATTTT. Encoded protein: CASSEAKTGLNQPQHF.

V usage is TRBV9 and J usage is TRBJ1-4, with 8 bases matching TRBD1. Germline V gene data show CDR1 as SGDLS and CDR2 as YYNGEE. The CDR3 contains 15 residues. J gave up 8 bases and V 4 bases, and 10 bases lay outside the gene matches. The CDR3 nucleotides are TGTGCCAGCAGCAAGCAAGGACAGGGCTGGGAAAAACTGTTTTTT. Protein: CASSKQGQGWEKLFF.

V gene TRBV18 combines with J gene TRBJ1-1, with a weak D call TRBD1 (6 bases). V was shortened by 1 base and J by 3 bases, with 15 bases between the two germline ends. There are 16 residues in the CDR3. From germline, CDR1 is KGHSH and CDR2 LQKENI. Here the CDR3 DNA reads TGTGCCAGCTCACCACTACCTGGACAGACTTACACTGAAGCTTTCTTT. It yields the protein CASSPLPGQTYTEAFF.

The rearrangement uses TRBV10-3 and TRBJ1-1; no firm D call. Germline V gene data show CDR1 as ENHRY and CDR2 as SYGVKD. This CDR3 comprises 14 residues. Between the trimmed V and J ends, which lost 9 bases and 1 base, there was a span of 15 bases. This CDR3 is CAIRPHGKNTEAFF. CDR3 DNA sequence: TGTGCCATACGGCCCCACGGGAAGAACACTGAAGCTTTCTTT.

The V gene is TRBV5-4, the J gene TRBJ2-1; 7 bases are shared with TRBD2. Trimming took 4 bases from V and 8 from J; bases not matched to a gene: 9. Looked up from germline, CDR1 is SGHNT and CDR2 is YYREEE (reference sequence). The CDR3 has 14 residues. The CDR3 bases are TGTGCCAGCAGCCTCGATAGCGGGTGGGATGAGCAGTTCTTC. This codes for CASSLDSGWDEQFF.

The chain carries TRBV2 and TRBJ2-1; TRBD2 matches 11 bases. The CDR3 is 16 residues long. Germline V gene lookup returns CDR1 SNHLY and CDR2 FYNNEI. The V segment lost 4 bases and the J segment 4 bases; nucleotides outside the gene matches: 6. CDR3 region: CASSASLAGVYNEQFF. The CDR3 DNA reads TGTGCCAGCAGTGCCTCACTAGCGGGGGTATACAATGAGCAGTTCTTC.

This chain uses TRBV14 with TRBJ1-1; possible D gene TRBD1, 6 bases. V lost 2 bases, J lost 6 bases, and 13 bases lay in between. CDR3 length: 14 amino acids. CDR1 is SGHDN, CDR2 FVKESK, per germline. CDR3 DNA sequence: TGTGCCAGCAGCCAAACAGGGTTTCTCCCTGAAGCTTTCTTT. Residues: CASSQTGFLPEAFF.

V usage is TRBV6-5 and J usage is TRBJ2-5, with TRBD2 matching over 9 bases. CDR1 MNHEY and CDR2 SVGAGI come from the germline V gene. The V gene end was trimmed by 3 bases and the J gene end by 5 bases; junction bases not matched to a gene: 10. This CDR3 contains 16 residues. The CDR3 nucleotides read TGTGCCAGCAGTTATATTCGGCGGGAGGGGGAGGAGACCCAGTACTTC. This encodes CASSYIRREGEETQYF.

This clone was seen a single time. The genes are TRBV20-1 and TRBJ2-2, with a tentative D call TRBD2 (6 bases). The CDR3 consists of 11 residues. The germline CDR1 and CDR2 sequences are DFQATT and SNEGSKA (reference sequence). Trimming stripped 6 bases from V and 7 bases from J, with 9 bases between. CDR3 residues: CSAPGVGELFF. The CDR3 nucleotides are TGCAGTGCCCCGGGGGTCGGGGAGCTGTTTTTT.

V and J are TRBV2 and TRBJ1-6; D is uncertain. Trimming stripped 11 bases from V and 5 bases from J, with 19 bases between. This CDR3 contains 15 residues. CDR1 and CDR2 (germline): SNHLY, FYNNEI. The CDR3 loop is CARLSGSKNNSPLHF. CDR3 DNA: TGTGCCCGCCTAAGTGGGAGTAAGAATAATTCACCCCTCCACTTT.

The V gene is TRBV7-9, the J gene TRBJ2-2; a possible D gene is TRBD2 (6 bases). The CDR3 runs 16 residues. CDR1 is SEHNR and CDR2 is FQNEAQ in the germline V gene (reference sequence). The V and J ends lost 5 bases and 7 bases respectively, with 20 bases between them. CDR3 in DNA: TGTGCCAGCAGCCCCCACCCAGGACTATCCGTCGGGGAGCTGTTTTTT. This translates into CASSPHPGLSVGELFF.

The rearrangement joins TRBV5-1 to TRBJ1-1; no firm D call. CDR1 and CDR2 from the germline V gene are SGHRS and YFSETQ. The CDR3 loop spans 15 amino acids. Trimming cost V 0 bases and J 5 bases, with 14 bases left between them. Here the CDR3 reads CASSLDGRRETEAFF. The CDR3 nucleotides read TGCGCCAGCAGCTTGGATGGCAGGAGGGAAACTGAAGCTTTCTTT.

In its sample, this clone was seen a few times. This rearrangement joins TRBV27 to TRBJ2-2, with D tentatively TRBD2 (6 bases). The ends were cut back, 9 bases at V and 6 bases at J, with 8 bases in the middle. CDR1 and CDR2 (germline): MNHEY, SMNVEV (reference sequence). This CDR3 is built from 11 residues. The CDR3 here is CASRGSGELFF. The CDR3 DNA reads as TGTGCCAGTCGGGGGTCCGGGGAGCTGTTTTTT.

DNA for the CDR3: TGTGCCAGCAGCCGATCACTGGCGGAGCCCCAGCATTTT. Translation gives CASSRSLAEPQHF. The chain combines TRBV3-1 (or the pseudogene TRBV3-2) with TRBJ1-5, with D uncertain. V gave up 4 bases and J gave up 8 bases, with 12 bases separating them. This CDR3 comprises 13 residues. Germline V CDR1 and CDR2: LGHDT, YNNKEL (reference sequence).

This chain uses TRBV5-1 with TRBJ2-5; D call uncertain. CDR1 and CDR2 from the germline V gene are SGHRS and YFSETQ. Trimming left V 2 bases short and J 0 bases short, with 11 bases between. The CDR3 sequence is 15 residues long. The CDR3: CASSLTTVNQETQYF. The CDR3 region has the DNA TGCGCCAGCAGCTTAACCACTGTGAACCAAGAGACCCAGTACTTC.

The chain is built from TRBV19 and TRBJ1-5; 10 nucleotides line up with TRBD1. CDR3 length: 16 residues. From germline, CDR1 is LNHDA and CDR2 SQIVND (reference sequence). Losses at the gene ends were 5 bases for V and 6 bases for J; bases not matched to a gene: 10. DNA for the CDR3: TGTGCCAGTAGTCCTCGACAGGGGGCGGGGGGTCAGCCCCAGCATTTT. The encoded protein is CASSPRQGAGGQPQHF.